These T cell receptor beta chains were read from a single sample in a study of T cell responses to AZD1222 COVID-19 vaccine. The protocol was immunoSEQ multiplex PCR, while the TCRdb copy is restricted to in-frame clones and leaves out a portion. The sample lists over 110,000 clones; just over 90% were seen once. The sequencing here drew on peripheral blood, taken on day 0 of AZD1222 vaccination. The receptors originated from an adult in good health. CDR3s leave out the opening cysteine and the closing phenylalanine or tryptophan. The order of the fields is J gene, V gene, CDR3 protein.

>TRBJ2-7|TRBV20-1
SAGGISEQY
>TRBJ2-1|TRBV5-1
ASSLVASGPYNEQF
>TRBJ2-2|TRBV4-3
ASSSSGGSGAGELF
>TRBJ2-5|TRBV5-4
ASSLRDAGGGTQY
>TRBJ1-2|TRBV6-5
ASSRQTGSGYT
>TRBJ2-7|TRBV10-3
AISEVATFYEQY
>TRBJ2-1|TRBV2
ASSEESGGFYNEQF
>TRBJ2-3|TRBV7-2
ASSVDNTDTQY
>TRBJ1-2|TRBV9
ASSVALGMNYGYT
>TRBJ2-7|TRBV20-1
SASTSVNSYEQY
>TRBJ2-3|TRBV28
ASSASPGAGGQDTQY
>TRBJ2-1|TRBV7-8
ASSFPGSYNEQF
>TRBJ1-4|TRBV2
ASTRGDREKLF
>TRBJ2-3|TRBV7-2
ASSLDALGPPNTDTQY
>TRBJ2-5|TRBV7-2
ASSLLGRGTAETQY
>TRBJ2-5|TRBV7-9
ASRLAGGETQY
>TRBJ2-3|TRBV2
ASSELGIRADTQY
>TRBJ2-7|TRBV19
ASSVSSGSPYEQY
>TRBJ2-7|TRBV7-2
ASSFWADDFAYEQY
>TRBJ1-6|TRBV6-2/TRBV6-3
ASSYSPDRAESPLH
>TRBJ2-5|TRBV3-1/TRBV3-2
ASSLTSGETQY
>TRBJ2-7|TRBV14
ASSQHAGAIYEQY
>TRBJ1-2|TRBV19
ASSSRWTGRGNGGYT
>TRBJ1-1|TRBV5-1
ASSLALGHTEAF
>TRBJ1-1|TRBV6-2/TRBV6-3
ASSYSISGGRHTEAF
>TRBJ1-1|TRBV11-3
ASSLGGNGGAF
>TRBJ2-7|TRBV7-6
ASSLVGRDVHEQY
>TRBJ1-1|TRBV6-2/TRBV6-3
ASSYLQGGRNTEAF
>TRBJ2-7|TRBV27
ASSITGRKNYEQY
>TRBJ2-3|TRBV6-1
ASSENAFTSTDTQY
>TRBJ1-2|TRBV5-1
ASSLEANYGYT
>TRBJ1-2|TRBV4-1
ASSQDPGPGAYGYT
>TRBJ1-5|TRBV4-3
ASSQEIGGVGSNQPQH
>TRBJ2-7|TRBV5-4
ASSLGTGSSYEQY
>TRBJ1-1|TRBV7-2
ASSLGQNTEAF
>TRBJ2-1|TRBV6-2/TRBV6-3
ASSRQALSYNEQF
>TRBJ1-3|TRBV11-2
ASSPPGGRDTIY